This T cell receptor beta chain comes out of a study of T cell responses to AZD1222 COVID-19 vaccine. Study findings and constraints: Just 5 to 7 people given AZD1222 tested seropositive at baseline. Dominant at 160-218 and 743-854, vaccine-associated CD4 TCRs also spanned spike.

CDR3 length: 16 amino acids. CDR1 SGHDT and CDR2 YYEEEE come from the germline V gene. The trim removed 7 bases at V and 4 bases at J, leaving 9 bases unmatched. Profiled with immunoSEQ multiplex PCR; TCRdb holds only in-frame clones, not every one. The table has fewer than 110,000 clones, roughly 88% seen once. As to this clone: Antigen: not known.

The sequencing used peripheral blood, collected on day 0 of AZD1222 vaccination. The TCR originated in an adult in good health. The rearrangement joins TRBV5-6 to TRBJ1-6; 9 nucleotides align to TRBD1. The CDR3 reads CASSGQGGMYNSPLHF. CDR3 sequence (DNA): TGTGCCAGCTCGGGACAGGGCGGCATGTATAATTCACCCCTCCACTTT. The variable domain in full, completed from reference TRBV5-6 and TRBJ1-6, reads DAGVTQSPTHLIKTRGQQVTLRCSPKSGHDTVSWYQQALGQGPQFIFQYYEEEERQRGNFPDRFSGHQFPNYSSELNVNALLLGDSALYLCASSGQGGMYNSPLHFGNGTRLTVT.